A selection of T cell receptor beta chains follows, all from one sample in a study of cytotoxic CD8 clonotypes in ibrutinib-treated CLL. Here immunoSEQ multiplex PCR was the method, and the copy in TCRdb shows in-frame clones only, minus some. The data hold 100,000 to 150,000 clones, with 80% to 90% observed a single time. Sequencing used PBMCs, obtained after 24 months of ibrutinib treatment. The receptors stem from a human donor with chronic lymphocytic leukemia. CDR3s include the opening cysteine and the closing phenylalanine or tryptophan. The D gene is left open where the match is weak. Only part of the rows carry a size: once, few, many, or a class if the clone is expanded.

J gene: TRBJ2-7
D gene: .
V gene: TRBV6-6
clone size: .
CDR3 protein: CASRTLAAGEQYF
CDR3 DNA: TGTGCCAGCAGGACTCTTGCGGCGGGCGAGCAGTACTTC

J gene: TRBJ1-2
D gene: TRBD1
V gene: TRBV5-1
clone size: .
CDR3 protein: CASSWGQSNYGYTF
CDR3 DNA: TGCGCCAGCAGCTGGGGACAGAGTAACTATGGCTACACCTTC

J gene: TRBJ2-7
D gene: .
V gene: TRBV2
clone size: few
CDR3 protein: CASSETWPGLSYEQYF
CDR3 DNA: TGTGCCAGCAGTGAAACGTGGCCAGGGCTGTCCTACGAGCAGTACTTC

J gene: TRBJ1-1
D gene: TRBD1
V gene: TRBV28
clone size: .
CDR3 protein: CASSPGQGPYTEAFF
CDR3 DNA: TGTGCCAGCAGTCCGGGACAGGGACCCTACACTGAAGCTTTCTTT

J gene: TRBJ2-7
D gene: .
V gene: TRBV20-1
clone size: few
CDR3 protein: CSVGRREQYF
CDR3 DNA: TGCAGTGTCGGGAGAAGGGAGCAGTACTTC

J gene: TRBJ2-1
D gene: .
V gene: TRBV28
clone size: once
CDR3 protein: CASSLIDEQFF
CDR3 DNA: TGTGCCAGCAGTTTAATCGATGAGCAGTTCTTC

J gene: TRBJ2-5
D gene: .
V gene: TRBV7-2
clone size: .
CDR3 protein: CASSRPGTQETQYF
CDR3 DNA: TGTGCCAGCAGCCGTCCGGGAACACAAGAGACCCAGTACTTC

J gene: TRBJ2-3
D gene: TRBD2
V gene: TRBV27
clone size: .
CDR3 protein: CASSSWTSGAPDTQYF
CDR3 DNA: TGTGCCAGCAGTTCCTGGACTAGCGGGGCCCCAGATACGCAGTATTTT

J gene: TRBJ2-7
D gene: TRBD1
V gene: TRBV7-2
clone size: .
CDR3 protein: CASSHRQGSSYEQYF
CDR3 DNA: TGTGCCAGCAGCCACAGACAGGGGAGCTCCTACGAGCAGTACTTC

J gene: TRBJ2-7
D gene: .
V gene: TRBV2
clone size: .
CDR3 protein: CASSKPYEQYF
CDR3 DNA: TGTGCCAGCAGTAAACCCTACGAGCAGTACTTC

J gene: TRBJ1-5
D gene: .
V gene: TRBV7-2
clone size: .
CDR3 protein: CASSPPSGQPQHF
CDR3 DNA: TGTGCCAGCAGCCCCCCTAGTGGTCAGCCCCAGCATTTT

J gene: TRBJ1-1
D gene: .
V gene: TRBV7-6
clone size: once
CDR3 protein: CASSFNSNTEAFF
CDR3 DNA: TGTGCCAGCAGCTTTAATTCGAACACTGAAGCTTTCTTT

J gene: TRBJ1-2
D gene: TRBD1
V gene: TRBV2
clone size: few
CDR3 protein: CASSGDRGHGYTF
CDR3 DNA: TGTGCCAGCAGCGGGGACAGGGGGCATGGCTACACCTTC

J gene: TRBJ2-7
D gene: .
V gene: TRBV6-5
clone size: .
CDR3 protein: CASRPAGFDEQYF
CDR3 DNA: TGTGCCAGCAGGCCGGCTGGTTTTGACGAGCAGTACTTC

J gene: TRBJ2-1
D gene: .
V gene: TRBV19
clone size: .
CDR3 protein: CASSIRDNEQFF
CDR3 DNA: TGTGCCAGTAGTATTCGTGACAATGAGCAGTTCTTC

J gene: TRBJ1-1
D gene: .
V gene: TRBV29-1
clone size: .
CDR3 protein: CSVANRASNTEAFF
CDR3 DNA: TGCAGCGTGGCGAACAGGGCCTCGAACACTGAAGCTTTCTTT

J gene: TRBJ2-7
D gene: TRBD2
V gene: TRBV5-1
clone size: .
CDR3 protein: CASSLVGGGARNEQYF
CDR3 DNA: TGCGCCAGCAGCTTGGTGGGCGGGGGGGCCCGAAACGAGCAGTACTTC

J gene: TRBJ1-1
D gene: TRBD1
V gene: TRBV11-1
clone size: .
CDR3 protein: CASSFQGAKAEAFF
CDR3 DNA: TGTGCCAGCAGCTTTCAGGGGGCGAAAGCTGAAGCTTTCTTT

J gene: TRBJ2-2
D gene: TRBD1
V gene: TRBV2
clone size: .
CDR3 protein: CASSRDRPTFNTGELFF
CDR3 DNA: TGTGCCAGCAGTCGGGACAGGCCAACCTTCAACACCGGGGAGCTGTTTTTT

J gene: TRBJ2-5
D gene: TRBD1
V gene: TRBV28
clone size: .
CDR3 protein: CASSLLGQGDETQYF
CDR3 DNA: TGTGCCAGCAGCTTGTTGGGACAGGGAGATGAGACCCAGTACTTC

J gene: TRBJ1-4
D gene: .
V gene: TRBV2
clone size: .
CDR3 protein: CASTRTAATNEKLFF
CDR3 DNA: TGTGCCAGCACTAGGACCGCTGCAACTAATGAAAAACTGTTTTTT

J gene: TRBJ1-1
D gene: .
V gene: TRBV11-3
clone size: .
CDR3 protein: CASSPGPGNTEAFF
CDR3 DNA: TGTGCCAGCAGCCCCGGACCGGGGAACACTGAAGCTTTCTTT

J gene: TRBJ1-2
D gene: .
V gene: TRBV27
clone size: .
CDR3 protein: CASRRYNYGYTF
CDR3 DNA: TGTGCCAGCAGACGGTACAACTATGGCTACACCTTC

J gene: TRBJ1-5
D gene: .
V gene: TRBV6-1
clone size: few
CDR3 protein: CASSEVMGDNQPQHF
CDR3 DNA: TGTGCCAGCAGTGAAGTGATGGGGGACAATCAGCCCCAGCATTTT

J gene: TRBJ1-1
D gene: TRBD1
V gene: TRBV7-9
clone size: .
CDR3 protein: CASSQGAHTEAFF
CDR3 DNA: TGTGCCAGCAGCCAGGGGGCACACACTGAAGCTTTCTTT

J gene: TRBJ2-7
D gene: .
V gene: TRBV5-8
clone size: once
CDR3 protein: CASSLEPTEQYF
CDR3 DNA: TGTGCCAGCAGCTTGGAGCCCACCGAGCAGTACTTC

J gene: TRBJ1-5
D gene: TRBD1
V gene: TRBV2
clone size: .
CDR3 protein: CASIGGTGGSYQPQHF
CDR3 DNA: TGTGCCAGCATAGGCGGCACAGGGGGATCTTATCAGCCCCAGCATTTT

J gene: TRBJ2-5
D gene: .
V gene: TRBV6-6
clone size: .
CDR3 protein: CASSGLEGDQETQYF
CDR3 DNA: TGTGCCAGCAGTGGCCTGGAGGGGGACCAAGAGACCCAGTACTTC

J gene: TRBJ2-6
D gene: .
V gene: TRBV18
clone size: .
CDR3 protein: CASSPPPTSSPNVLTF
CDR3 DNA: TGTGCCAGCTCACCACCGCCGACCTCTTCACCCAACGTCCTGACTTTC

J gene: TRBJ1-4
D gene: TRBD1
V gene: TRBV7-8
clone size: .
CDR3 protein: CASSSYRGITNEKLFF
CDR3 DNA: TGTGCCAGCAGCTCCTACAGGGGGATAACTAATGAAAAACTGTTTTTT

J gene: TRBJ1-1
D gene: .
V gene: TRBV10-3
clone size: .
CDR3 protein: CAISEGVVENTEAFF
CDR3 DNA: TGTGCCATCAGTGAAGGAGTAGTAGAGAACACTGAAGCTTTCTTT

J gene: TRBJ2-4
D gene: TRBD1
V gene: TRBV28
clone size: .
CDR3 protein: CASSSSGTGGAKNIQYF
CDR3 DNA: TGTGCCAGCAGTTCCTCCGGGACAGGGGGAGCCAAAAACATTCAGTACTTC

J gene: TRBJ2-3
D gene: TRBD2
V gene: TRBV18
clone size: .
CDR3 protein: CASSPQVASGGSTDTQYF
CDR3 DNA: TGTGCCAGCTCACCACAGGTGGCTAGCGGGGGCAGCACAGATACGCAGTATTTT

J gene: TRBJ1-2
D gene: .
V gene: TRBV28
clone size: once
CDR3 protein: CASSSVDSLGYTF
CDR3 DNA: TGTGCCAGCTCATCAGTGGACAGTTTGGGCTACACCTTC

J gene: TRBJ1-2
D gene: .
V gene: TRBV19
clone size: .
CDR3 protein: CASTLGAAYGYTF
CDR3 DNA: TGTGCCAGTACCCTCGGGGCAGCCTATGGCTACACCTTC

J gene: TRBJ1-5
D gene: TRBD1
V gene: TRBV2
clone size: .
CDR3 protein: CASRTANRGFGNQPQHF
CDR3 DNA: TGTGCCAGCAGGACGGCCAACAGGGGATTCGGCAATCAGCCCCAGCATTTT

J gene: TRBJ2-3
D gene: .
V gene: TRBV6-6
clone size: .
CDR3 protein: CASSYRRGDTQYF
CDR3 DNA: TGTGCCAGCAGTTATAGAAGGGGCGATACGCAGTATTTT

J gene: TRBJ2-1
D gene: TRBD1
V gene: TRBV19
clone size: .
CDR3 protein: CASSRNPGQGYSEQFF
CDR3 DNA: TGTGCCAGTAGTCGGAATCCGGGACAGGGATATTCTGAGCAGTTCTTC

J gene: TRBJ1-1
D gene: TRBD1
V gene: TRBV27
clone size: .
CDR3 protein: CASSFSPDRRGDTEAFF
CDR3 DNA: TGTGCCAGCAGTTTCTCGCCGGACAGGCGGGGGGACACTGAAGCTTTCTTT

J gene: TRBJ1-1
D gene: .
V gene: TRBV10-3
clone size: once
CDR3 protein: CAIRKEQNTEAFF
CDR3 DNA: TGTGCCATCAGGAAGGAACAGAACACTGAAGCTTTCTTT

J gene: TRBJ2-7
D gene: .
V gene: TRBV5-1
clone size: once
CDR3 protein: CASTAGAASYEQYF
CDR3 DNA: TGCGCCAGCACCGCCGGGGCAGCTTCCTACGAGCAGTACTTC

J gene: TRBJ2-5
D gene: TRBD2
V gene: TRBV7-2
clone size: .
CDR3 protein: CASSLIAGGQETQYF
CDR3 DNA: TGTGCCAGCAGCTTAATAGCGGGGGGCCAAGAGACCCAGTACTTC

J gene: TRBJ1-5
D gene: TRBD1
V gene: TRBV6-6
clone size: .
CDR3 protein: CASTPRTGRSNQPQHF
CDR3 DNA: TGTGCCAGCACCCCTCGGACAGGACGTAGCAATCAGCCCCAGCATTTT

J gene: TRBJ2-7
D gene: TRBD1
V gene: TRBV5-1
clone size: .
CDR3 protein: CASSTTGGLYEQYF
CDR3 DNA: TGCGCCAGCAGCACCACAGGGGGCCTCTACGAGCAGTACTTC

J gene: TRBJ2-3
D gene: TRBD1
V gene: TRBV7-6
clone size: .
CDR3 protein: CASSRTGPDTQYF
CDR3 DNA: TGTGCCAGCAGCCGGACAGGCCCAGATACGCAGTATTTT

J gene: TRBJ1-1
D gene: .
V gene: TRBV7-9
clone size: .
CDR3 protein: CASSRGMNTEAFF
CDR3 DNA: TGTGCCAGCAGCAGAGGCATGAACACTGAAGCTTTCTTT

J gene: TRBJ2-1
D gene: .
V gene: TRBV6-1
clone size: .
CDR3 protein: CASSRWQEAYNEQFF
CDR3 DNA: TGTGCCAGCAGTAGGTGGCAGGAAGCCTACAATGAGCAGTTCTTC

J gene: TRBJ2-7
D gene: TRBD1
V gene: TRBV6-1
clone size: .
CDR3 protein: CASSPAGTGIYEQYF
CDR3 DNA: TGTGCCAGCAGTCCAGCCGGGACAGGGATCTACGAGCAGTACTTC

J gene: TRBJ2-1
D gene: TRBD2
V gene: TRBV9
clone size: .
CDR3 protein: CASSVEGLAGQFF
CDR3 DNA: TGTGCCAGCAGCGTAGAGGGACTAGCGGGACAGTTCTTC

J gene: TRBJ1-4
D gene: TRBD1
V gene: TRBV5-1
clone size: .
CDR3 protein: CASSTGQGATNEKLFF
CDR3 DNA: TGCGCCAGCAGCACCGGACAGGGGGCAACTAATGAAAAACTGTTTTTT